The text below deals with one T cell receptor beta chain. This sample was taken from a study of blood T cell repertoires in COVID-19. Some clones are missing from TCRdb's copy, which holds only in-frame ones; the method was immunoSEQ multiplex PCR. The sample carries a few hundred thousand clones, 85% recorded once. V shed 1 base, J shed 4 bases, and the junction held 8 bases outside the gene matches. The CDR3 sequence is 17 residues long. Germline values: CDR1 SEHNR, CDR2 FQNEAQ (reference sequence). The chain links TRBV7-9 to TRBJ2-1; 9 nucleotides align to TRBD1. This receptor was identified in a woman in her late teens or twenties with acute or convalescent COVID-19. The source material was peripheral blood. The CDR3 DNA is TGTGCCAGCAGCTTAGGCATGGGACAGGGAGGATACAATGAGCAGTTCTTC. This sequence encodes CASSLGMGQGGYNEQFF.